The 20 T cell receptor beta chains listed next were all sequenced from one sample in a study of cytomegalovirus exposure and HLA in healthy donors. In the PCR, 60 Vbeta and 13 Jbeta primers were used. This table comes from immunoSEQ multiplex PCR, and its TCRdb copy is limited to in-frame clones, with some not included. This table holds roughly 81,000 clones, about 80% found once. The source material was PBMCs. All receptors come from a young man in good health and CMV-seronegative.

J is TRBJ2-7 and V is TRBV7-6, with D perhaps TRBD1 (6 bases). V was trimmed by 1 base and J by 2 bases, leaving 12 bases between them. The germline V gene encodes CDR1 SGHVS and CDR2 FNYEAQ. This CDR3 region has 15 residues. In DNA form, the CDR3 reads TGTGCCAGCAGCTTAGGAGGGGGTCGGACCTACGAGCAGTACTTC. It codes for CASSLGGGRTYEQYF.

This clone was recorded once. One end of the junction varies from germline; a read error may be responsible. The chain combines TRBV2 with TRBJ1-1, with D maybe TRBD1 (6 bases). The CDR3 length is 12 residues. Germline V CDR1 and CDR2: SNHLY, FYNNEI. This CDR3 reads CATRQANSEAFF. CDR3 sequence (DNA): TGTGCCACAAGACAGGCCAACAGTGAAGCTTTCTTT.

The rearrangement joins TRBV28 to TRBJ1-1; no clear D. Germline-derived CDR1 and CDR2 are MDHEN and SYDVKM. Trimming removed 2 bases from V and 1 base from J, with 20 bases in between. CDR3 length: 18 amino acids. CDR3 region: CASSLRHSVRVRNTEAFF. DNA for the CDR3: TGTGCCAGCAGTTTACGGCATTCGGTGAGGGTAAGGAACACTGAAGCTTTCTTT.

The gene calls are TRBV10-3 and TRBJ2-7; 8 positions agree with TRBD1. V lost 6 bases, J lost 2 bases, and 6 bases stayed unmatched. This CDR3 spans 14 amino acids. The V gene's germline CDR1 is ENHRY and CDR2 SYGVKD. CDR3 sequence: CAIREGQGTYEQYF. CDR3 nucleotides: TGTGCCATCAGGGAAGGACAGGGCACCTACGAGCAGTACTTC.

V is TRBV28 and J is TRBJ1-5; possible D gene TRBD1, 6 bases. Trimming took 8 bases from V and 0 from J, leaving 17 bases between them. The CDR3 loop spans 16 amino acids. Germline-derived CDR1 and CDR2 are MDHEN and SYDVKM. In DNA form, the CDR3 reads TGTGCCAGCCCCCCCCGAGGGACATATAGCAATCAGCCCCAGCATTTT. Its protein is CASPPRGTYSNQPQHF. Full variable domain (rest looked up from reference TRBV28 and TRBJ1-5): DVKVTQSSRYLVKRTGEKVFLECVQDMDHENMFWYRQDPGLGLRLIYFSYDVKMKEKGDIPEGYSVSREKKERFSLILESASTNQTSMYLCASPPRGTYSNQPQHFGDGTRLSIL.

The chain couples TRBV11-2 to TRBJ2-1; TRBD1 agrees at 7 bases. Looked up from germline, CDR1 is SGHAT and CDR2 is FQNNGV. J was trimmed by 0 bases and V by 4 bases; bases with no gene match: 9. CDR3 size: 17 residues. CDR3 in amino acids: CASSSNSGGPSYNEQFF. CDR3 nucleotides: TGTGCCAGCAGCTCCAATTCAGGGGGACCCTCCTACAATGAGCAGTTCTTC.

This rearrangement joins TRBV6-6 to TRBJ2-7, with D possibly matching TRBD2 (5 bases). The V gene lost 7 bases and the J gene lost 1 base, with 11 bases spanning the gap. CDR1 is MNHNY and CDR2 is SVGAGI in the germline V gene (reference sequence). CDR3 length: 13 residues. This CDR3 is CASTNGESYEQYF. The CDR3 DNA reads as TGTGCCAGCACTAACGGGGAGTCCTACGAGCAGTACTTC.

V is TRBV19 and J is TRBJ1-2; no reliable D call. Germline V gene lookup returns CDR1 LNHDA and CDR2 SQIVND (reference sequence). The V and J ends lost 8 bases and 0 bases respectively, with 10 bases between them. The CDR3 has 13 amino acids. The DNA of the CDR3 is TGTGCCAGTTCCGGGTCCCCTAACTATGGCTACACCTTC. Protein product: CASSGSPNYGYTF.

The rearrangement joins TRBV6-1 to TRBJ1-4; the D gene is possibly TRBD1 (5 bases). There are 16 residues in the CDR3. V gave up 1 base and J gave up 8 bases, with 17 bases separating them. Germline loops: CDR1 MNHNS, CDR2 SASEGT. The CDR3 bases are TGTGCCAGCAGTGAAGAGAGATGGGGACTTAGGGAAAAACTGTTTTTT. Amino acid sequence: CASSEERWGLREKLFF.

The chain has TRBV21-1 and TRBJ2-7; the table's TRBD1 call for D was not verified on the DNA. TRBV21-1 corresponds to a pseudogene. The CDR3 is made up of 13 amino acids. The CDR3, as DNA: TGTGCCAGCGGTATACAAGATTCCTACGAGCAGTACTTC. Encoded protein: CASGIQDSYEQYF.

The chain recombines TRBV11-2 with TRBJ2-5, with a weak D call TRBD1 (5 bases). The V gene lost 4 bases and the J gene lost 12 bases, with 12 bases spanning the gap. There are 11 residues in the CDR3. From germline, CDR1 is SGHAT and CDR2 FQNNGV. For the CDR3, the DNA is TGTGCCAGCAGCTCCAGGGCCATTGAGTACTTC. The encoded protein is CASSSRAIEYF.

This chain joins TRBV7-2 and TRBJ2-2; D is possibly TRBD1 (5 bases). V was shortened by 5 bases and J by 0 bases, with 13 bases between the two germline ends. The CDR3 runs to 16 residues. Germline V gene sequence: CDR1 SGHTA, CDR2 FQGNSA. The CDR3 protein is CASSLRQLANTGELFF. The CDR3 region has the DNA TGTGCCAGCAGCCTCCGACAGCTCGCGAACACCGGGGAGCTGTTTTTT.

The chain links TRBV7-2 to TRBJ2-1; D remains ambiguous. The CDR3 is 11 amino acids. CDR1 is SGHTA and CDR2 is FQGNSA in the germline V gene. Trimming removed 0 bases at V and 8 bases at J, with 2 bases between. The DNA for the CDR3 is TGTGCCAGCAGCTTAGCCTATGAGCAGTTCTTC. Its translation is CASSLAYEQFF.

This clone has only one observation. A read error may produce the germline difference seen at one junction end. The rearrangement uses TRBV7-9 and TRBJ1-2, with 8 bases matching TRBD1. CDR1 and CDR2 (germline): SEHNR, FQNEAQ (reference sequence). This CDR3 has 16 residues. In DNA, the CDR3 is TGTGCCAGCAGCACGAGAGCCGGGACAGGACGGGGAAGCTACCCCTTC. Its translation: CASSTRAGTGRGSYPF.

This sequence joins TRBV27 and TRBJ2-2; D might be TRBD2 (5 bases). The germline V gene has CDR1 MNHEY and CDR2 SMNVEV (reference sequence). V lost 6 bases and J lost 7, with 18 bases in between. The CDR3 runs to 15 residues. In DNA form, the CDR3 reads TGTGCCAGCAGCCGAAACCCACTAGTTGGCGGGGAGCTGTTTTTT. It translates to CASSRNPLVGGELFF.

This chain links TRBV6-4 with TRBJ1-5; D not resolved. The germline V gene encodes CDR1 MRHNA and CDR2 SNTAGT. The V and J ends lost 11 bases and 6 bases respectively, with 17 bases between them. CDR3 length equals 13 residues. The CDR3 coding sequence is TGTGCCTCCTCCCGGGAAGGAGGTCAGCCCCAGCATTTT. Residues: CASSREGGQPQHF.

This clone was seen once. The rearrangement joins TRBV7-2 to TRBJ2-5; TRBD2 agrees at 9 bases. The germline gives CDR1 SGHTA, CDR2 FQGNSA. The CDR3 loop spans 14 amino acids. V lost 7 bases to trimming and J lost 7 bases; unmatched junction nucleotides: 10. This CDR3 is CASTPWAGGGTQYF. The CDR3 region has the DNA TGTGCCAGCACTCCATGGGCGGGAGGGGGGACCCAGTACTTC. Combining the CDR3 with reference TRBV7-2 and TRBJ2-5 gives the whole variable domain GAGVSQSPSNKVTEKGKDVELRCDPISGHTALYWYRQSLGQGLEFLIYFQGNSAPDKSGLPSDRFSAERTGGSVSTLTIQRTQQEDSAVYLCASTPWAGGGTQYFGPGTRLLVL.

V usage is TRBV27 and J usage is TRBJ2-3; D is perhaps TRBD2 (7 bases). The CDR3 totals 14 residues. Germline CDR1 reads MNHEY; CDR2 reads SMNVEV (reference sequence). V was clipped by 7 bases and J by 6 bases, with 17 bases between them. In DNA form, the CDR3 reads TGTGCCAGCAACGTTGGGGGGGCCATTGATACGCAGTATTTT. Translating gives CASNVGGAIDTQYF.

J is TRBJ2-7 and V is TRBV18; 9 nucleotides line up with TRBD1. With 6 bases clipped from V and 6 bases from J, the junction kept 12 bases outside the gene matches. The CDR3 spans 15 residues. Germline values: CDR1 KGHSH, CDR2 LQKENI. The CDR3 nucleotides read TGTGCCAGCTCCCGACGGGACAGGGAGTCCCTCGAGCAGTACTTC. It encodes CASSRRDRESLEQYF.

This chain connects TRBV7-2 to TRBJ2-5; D is uncertain. The V gene's germline CDR1 is SGHTA and CDR2 FQGNSA. V lost 9 bases, J lost 4 bases, and 12 bases lay in between. This CDR3 contains 12 residues. CDR3 coding DNA: TGTGCCAGTAGAATAACGGGAGAGACCCAGTACTTC. As protein: CASRITGETQYF.